This TCR beta chain was observed in a study of PD-1 blockade in mismatch repair-deficient tumors. Study-level background: All were previously treated, progressing patients with eleven to twelve mismatch repair-deficient cancer types. Study-wide findings and caveats: Tumor-resident clones, often absent from pretreatment blood, expanded after pembrolizumab and then contracted.

This table comes from immunoSEQ multiplex PCR, and its TCRdb copy is limited to in-frame clones, with some not included. Here the sample spans about 60,000 clones, around 88% being singletons. This CDR3 has 10 amino acids. From germline, CDR1 is SQVTM and CDR2 ANQGSEA. V lost 6 bases, J lost 7 bases, and 9 bases lay in between. About this clone itself: Its cognate antigen is unknown.

Every patient had mismatch repair deficiency by PCR or immunohistochemistry. Three pembrolizumab responders had their TCRs sequenced. The rearrangement joins TRBV29-1 to TRBJ2-5; no reliable D call. Sample: peripheral blood, taken 52 weeks after starting pembrolizumab. The TCR was taken from an adult with mismatch repair-deficient cancer. CDR3 sequence: CSVDVGTQYF. The CDR3 DNA reads as TGCAGCGTCGACGTGGGGACCCAGTACTTC. The whole variable domain, filled in from reference TRBV29-1 and TRBJ2-5, reads SAVISQKPSRDICQRGTSLTIQCQVDSQVTMMFWYRQQPGQSLTLIATANQGSEATYESGFVIDKFPISRPNLTFSTLTVSNMSPEDSSIYLCSVDVGTQYFGPGTRLLVL.